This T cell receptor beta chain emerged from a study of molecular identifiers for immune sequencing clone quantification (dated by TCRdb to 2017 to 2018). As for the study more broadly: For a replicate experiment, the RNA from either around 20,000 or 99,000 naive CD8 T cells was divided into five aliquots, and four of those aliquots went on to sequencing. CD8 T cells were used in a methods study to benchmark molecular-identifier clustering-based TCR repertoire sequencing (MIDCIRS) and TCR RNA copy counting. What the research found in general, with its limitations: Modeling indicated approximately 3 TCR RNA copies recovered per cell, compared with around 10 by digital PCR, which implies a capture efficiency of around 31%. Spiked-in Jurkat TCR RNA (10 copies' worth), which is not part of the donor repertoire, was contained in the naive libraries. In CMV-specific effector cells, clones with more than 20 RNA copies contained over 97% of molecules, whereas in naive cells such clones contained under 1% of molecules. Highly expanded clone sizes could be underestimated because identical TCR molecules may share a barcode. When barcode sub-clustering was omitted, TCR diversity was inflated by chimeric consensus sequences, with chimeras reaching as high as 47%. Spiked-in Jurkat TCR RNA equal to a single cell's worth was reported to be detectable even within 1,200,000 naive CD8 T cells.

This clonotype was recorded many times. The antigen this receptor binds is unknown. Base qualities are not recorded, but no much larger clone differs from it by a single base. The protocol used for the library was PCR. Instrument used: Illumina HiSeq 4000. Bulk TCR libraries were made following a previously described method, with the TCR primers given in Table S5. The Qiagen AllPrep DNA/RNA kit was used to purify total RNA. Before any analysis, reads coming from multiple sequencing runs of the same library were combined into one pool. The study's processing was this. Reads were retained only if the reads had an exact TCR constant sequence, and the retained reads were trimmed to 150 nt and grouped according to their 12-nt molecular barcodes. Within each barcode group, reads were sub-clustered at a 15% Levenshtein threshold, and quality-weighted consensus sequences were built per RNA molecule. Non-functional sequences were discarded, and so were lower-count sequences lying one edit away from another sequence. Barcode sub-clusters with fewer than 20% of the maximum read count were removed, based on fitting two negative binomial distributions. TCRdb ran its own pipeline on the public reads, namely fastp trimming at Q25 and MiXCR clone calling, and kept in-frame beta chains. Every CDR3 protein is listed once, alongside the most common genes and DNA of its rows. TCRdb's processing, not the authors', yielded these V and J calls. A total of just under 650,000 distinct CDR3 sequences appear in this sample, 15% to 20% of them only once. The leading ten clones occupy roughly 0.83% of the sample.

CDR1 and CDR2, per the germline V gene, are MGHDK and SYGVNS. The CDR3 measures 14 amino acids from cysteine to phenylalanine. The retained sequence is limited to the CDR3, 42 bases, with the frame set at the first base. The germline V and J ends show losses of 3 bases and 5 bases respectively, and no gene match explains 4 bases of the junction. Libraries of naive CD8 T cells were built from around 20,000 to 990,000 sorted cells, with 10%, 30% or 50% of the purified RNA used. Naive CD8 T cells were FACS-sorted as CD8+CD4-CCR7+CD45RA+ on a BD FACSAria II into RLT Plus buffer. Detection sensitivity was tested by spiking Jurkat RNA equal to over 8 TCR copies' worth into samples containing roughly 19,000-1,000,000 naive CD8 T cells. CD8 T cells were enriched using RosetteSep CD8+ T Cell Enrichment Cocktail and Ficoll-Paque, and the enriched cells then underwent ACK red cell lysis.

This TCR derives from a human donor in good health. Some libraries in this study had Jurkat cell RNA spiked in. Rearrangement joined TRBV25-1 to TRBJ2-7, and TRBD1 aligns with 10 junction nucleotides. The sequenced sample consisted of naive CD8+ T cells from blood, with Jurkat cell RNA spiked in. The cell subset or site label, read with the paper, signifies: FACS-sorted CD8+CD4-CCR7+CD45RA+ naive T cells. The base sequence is TGTGCCAGCAGTGAGACGGGACAGGGGAACGAGCAGTACTTC. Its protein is CASSETGQGNEQYF.